The entry below gives a single T cell receptor (beta chain) sequence along with its context. This record comes from a study of cytotoxic CD8 clonotypes in ibrutinib-treated CLL. Study-level background: Across samples, productive templates numbered around 260,000 and productive rearrangements reached 80,000 to 100,000 on average.

Measured with immunoSEQ multiplex PCR; TCRdb has only the in-frame clones, and not every one. The table has 150,000 or so clones, approximately 77% seen once. The V segment lost 0 bases and the J segment 0 bases; nucleotides outside the gene matches: 1. CDR1 is SGHTA, CDR2 FQGTGA, per germline. CDR3 length equals 15 residues. The chain carries TRBV7-3 and TRBJ1-2, with 7 bases that match TRBD1. The clonotype originates from a human donor with chronic lymphocytic leukemia. This material consisted of PBMCs, taken after 12 months of ibrutinib treatment. The chain's CDR3 is CASSLTGTANYGYTF. Here the CDR3 DNA reads TGTGCCAGCAGCTTAACGGGGACAGCTAACTATGGCTACACCTTC.